This T cell receptor (beta chain) was observed in a study of blood T cell repertoires in COVID-19. For the study at large: Sites in the United States, Italy and Spain provided acute and convalescent COVID-19 samples. From T cells, B-cell-depleted T cells, or PBMCs came the material, which was cDNA or gDNA.

Under the authors' procedure: Reference gene primer amplification gave nucleated cell count estimates. Profiling relied on immunoSEQ multiplex PCR, and the TCRdb table lists in-frame clones only, not all of them. V, J and clone size are taken as reported in that table, and D and trimming were inferred from the DNA itself. The table has 13,000 to 15,000 clones, approximately 88% seen once. The TCR sequence derives from an older woman in a cohort sampled during active or convalescent COVID-19. The material sequenced was peripheral blood.

The CDR3: CASSDQGRWNTEAFF. The CDR3 nucleotides are TGTGCCAGCAGCGATCAGGGGAGATGGAACACTGAAGCTTTCTTT. This sequence joins TRBV2 and TRBJ1-1, with D perhaps matching TRBD1 (6 bases). This CDR3 has 15 residues. Germline V gene lookup returns CDR1 SNHLY and CDR2 FYNNEI. The V end was cut by 6 bases, the J end by 1 base, with 15 bases between.